The rows below give T cell receptor beta chains drawn from one sample of a study of OX40 agonist ivuxolimab in advanced cancers. Sequencing was performed with immunoSEQ multiplex PCR; in TCRdb, only in-frame clones are kept and a portion is missing. The table lists 30,000 or so clones, roughly three quarters of them singletons, with 13% to 15% in the top ten. Sequencing was performed on CD4+ or CD8+ T cells sorted from blood, taken in a trial of the OX40 agonist ivuxolimab. Every receptor here comes from an adult with an advanced solid tumor such as melanoma, head and neck, liver or kidney cancer. Both conserved end residues are part of each CDR3. The D gene is left open where the match is weak. Rows give clone size only sometimes, using once, few, many, or a class for an expanded clone.

D | size | J | V | CDR3 | DNA
TRBD1 | medium-sized | TRBJ1-1 | TRBV6-4 | CASSDSAGGRTEAFF | TGTGCCAGCAGTGACTCGGCAGGGGGCCGCACTGAAGCTTTCTTT
. | once | TRBJ1-5 | TRBV2 | CASSVQGSNQPQHF | TGTGCCAGCAGTGTGCAGGGTAGCAATCAGCCCCAGCATTTT
. | . | TRBJ1-5 | TRBV28 | CASSPPPGHNQPQHF | TGTGCCAGCAGTCCGCCCCCGGGACACAATCAGCCCCAGCATTTT
. | . | TRBJ2-1 | TRBV5-6 | CASSRGWDEQFF | TGTGCCAGCAGCAGAGGGTGGGATGAGCAGTTCTTC
. | . | TRBJ2-5 | TRBV6-1 | CASSGGPLGETQYF | TGTGCCAGCAGTGGGGGACCCCTGGGGGAGACCCAGTACTTC
TRBD2 | . | TRBJ2-7 | TRBV6-1 | CASSERGAGGYEQYF | TGTGCCAGCAGTGAACGGGGAGCGGGAGGTTACGAGCAGTACTTC
TRBD2 | . | TRBJ2-5 | TRBV15 | CATSGPSGGFQETQYF | TGTGCCACCAGCGGACCTAGCGGGGGCTTCCAAGAGACCCAGTACTTC
. | . | TRBJ1-2 | TRBV6-1 | CASSVERGGNYGYTF | TGTGCCAGCAGTGTCGAGAGGGGTGGTAACTATGGCTACACCTTC
. | . | TRBJ2-7 | TRBV4-2 | CASSPTGLGAYEQYF | TGTGCCAGCAGCCCCACCGGGCTGGGCGCCTACGAGCAGTACTTC
TRBD1 | . | TRBJ1-4 | TRBV15 | CATSSGGTGGGVKLFF | TGTGCCACCAGCAGCGGTGGTACAGGGGGCGGAGTAAAACTGTTTTTT
TRBD1 | few | TRBJ1-5 | TRBV2 | CASRTDRASNQPQHF | TGTGCCAGCAGGACCGACAGGGCCAGCAATCAGCCCCAGCATTTT
. | . | TRBJ2-5 | TRBV5-6 | CASSFRGTAFQETQYF | TGTGCCAGCAGCTTTAGGGGTACGGCTTTCCAAGAGACCCAGTACTTC
. | . | TRBJ2-7 | TRBV6-1 | CASAGLNPSYEQYF | TGTGCCAGCGCGGGTCTGAACCCCTCCTACGAGCAGTACTTC
TRBD2 | once | TRBJ2-1 | TRBV11-2 | CASRQPGLASLEQFF | TGTGCCAGCAGGCAACCGGGACTAGCGAGTCTAGAGCAGTTCTTC
. | . | TRBJ1-1 | TRBV5-4 | CASSPGRDTEAFF | TGTGCCAGCTCCCCGGGACGTGACACTGAAGCTTTCTTT
TRBD1 | . | TRBJ2-7 | TRBV19 | CASSIPGQGGEQYF | TGTGCCAGTAGTATCCCGGGACAGGGTGGCGAGCAGTACTTC
. | . | TRBJ2-7 | TRBV28 | CASSSAGGGSYEQYF | TGTGCCAGCAGTTCCGCAGGGGGCGGGAGCTACGAGCAGTACTTC
. | . | TRBJ1-2 | TRBV29-1 | CSVPKWGSNYGYTF | TGCAGCGTCCCTAAGTGGGGTTCCAACTATGGCTACACCTTC
TRBD1 | once | TRBJ2-1 | TRBV28 | CASSLSKDRGRDEQFF | TGTGCCAGCAGTTTATCCAAGGACAGGGGGCGAGATGAGCAGTTCTTC
TRBD2 | . | TRBJ2-7 | TRBV5-3 | CASSKEGLAAYEQYF | TGTGCCAGCAGTAAAGAGGGACTAGCGGCTTACGAGCAGTACTTC
TRBD2 | . | TRBJ2-3 | TRBV7-9 | CASSLGLAADTQYF | TGTGCCAGCAGCTTGGGACTAGCTGCAGATACGCAGTATTTT
. | . | TRBJ2-3 | TRBV5-1 | CASSAPRDTQYF | TGCGCCAGCAGCGCCCCAAGGGATACGCAGTATTTT
. | . | TRBJ1-2 | TRBV5-4 | CASSTDTDSGYTF | TGTGCCAGCAGCACGGACACGGACTCTGGCTACACCTTC
. | . | TRBJ2-7 | TRBV10-3 | CAVSADETSSYEQYF | TGTGCCGTTAGCGCGGACGAGACGAGCTCCTACGAGCAGTACTTC
. | . | TRBJ2-6 | TRBV9 | CASSTLGSANVLTF | TGTGCCAGCAGCACCCTAGGGTCGGCCAACGTCCTGACTTTC
TRBD1 | . | TRBJ2-7 | TRBV5-6 | CASSLWDRRSYEQYF | TGTGCCAGCAGCCTATGGGACAGGCGCTCCTACGAGCAGTACTTC
TRBD1 | . | TRBJ1-5 | TRBV27 | CASSSGQGYQPQHF | TGTGCCAGCAGCTCAGGACAGGGGTATCAGCCCCAGCATTTT
TRBD2 | . | TRBJ2-7 | TRBV11-2 | CASSQVAGGPYDEQYF | TGTGCCAGCAGCCAAGTAGCGGGGGGCCCGTACGACGAGCAGTACTTC
TRBD1 | few | TRBJ2-1 | TRBV5-1 | CASSFRTGVYNEQFF | TGCGCCAGCAGCTTCCGGACAGGGGTCTACAATGAGCAGTTCTTC
. | . | TRBJ2-5 | TRBV5-1 | CASSWSRGGVGETQYF | TGCGCCAGCAGCTGGTCAAGGGGGGGCGTCGGGGAGACCCAGTACTTC
TRBD1 | . | TRBJ1-2 | TRBV5-1 | CASSPTGQDLSGYTF | TGCGCCAGCAGCCCCACGGGACAGGATCTTTCTGGCTACACCTTC
TRBD2 | . | TRBJ2-1 | TRBV29-1 | CSVPGLESVNEQFF | TGCAGCGTCCCGGGACTAGAAAGTGTCAATGAGCAGTTCTTC
. | few | TRBJ2-4 | TRBV5-1 | CASSLWGERENIQYF | TGCGCCAGCAGCTTGTGGGGGGAGAGAGAAAACATTCAGTACTTC
. | . | TRBJ2-2 | TRBV19 | CASTDRAGELFF | TGTGCCAGTACCGACCGGGCCGGGGAGCTGTTTTTT
. | once | TRBJ2-5 | TRBV5-5 | CASSLEQGGINQETQYF | TGTGCCAGCAGCTTGGAGCAAGGGGGAATCAACCAAGAGACCCAGTACTTC
TRBD1 | . | TRBJ2-3 | TRBV7-8 | CASSSQPGQAGTDTQYF | TGTGCCAGCAGCTCCCAACCCGGACAGGCGGGCACAGATACGCAGTATTTT
TRBD2 | . | TRBJ2-7 | TRBV4-2 | CASSQDRSGGGYEQYF | TGTGCCAGCAGCCAGGATCGGTCGGGGGGGGGTTACGAGCAGTACTTC
. | . | TRBJ1-3 | TRBV6-5 | CASSYTAFSGNTIYF | TGTGCCAGCAGTTACACGGCTTTCTCTGGAAACACCATATATTTT
. | . | TRBJ2-3 | TRBV5-4 | CASSRDLGEDTQYF | TGTGCCAGCAGCCGGGACCTTGGGGAGGATACGCAGTATTTT
TRBD1 | few | TRBJ1-5 | TRBV28 | CASSLAGGHQPQHF | TGTGCCAGCAGTTTAGCAGGGGGTCATCAGCCCCAGCATTTT
. | . | TRBJ2-7 | TRBV6-6 | CASRTSSGPSSYEQYF | TGTGCCAGCAGAACATCCTCAGGCCCCAGCTCCTACGAGCAGTACTTC